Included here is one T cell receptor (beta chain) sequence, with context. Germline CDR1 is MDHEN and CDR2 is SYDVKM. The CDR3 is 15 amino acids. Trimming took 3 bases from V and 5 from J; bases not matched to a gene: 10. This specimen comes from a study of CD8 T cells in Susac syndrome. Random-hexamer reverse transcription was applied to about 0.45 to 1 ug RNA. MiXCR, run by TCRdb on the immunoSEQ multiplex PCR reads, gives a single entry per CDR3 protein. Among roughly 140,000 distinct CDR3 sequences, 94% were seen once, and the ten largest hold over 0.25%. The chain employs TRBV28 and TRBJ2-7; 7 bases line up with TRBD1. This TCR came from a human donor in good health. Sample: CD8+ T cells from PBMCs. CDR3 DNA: TGTGCCAGCAGTTTGACAGGGATTGAATGGGACGAGCAGTACTTC. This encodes CASSLTGIEWDEQYF.